Each of the 21 T cell receptor beta chains below was sequenced from the same sample in a study of blood T cells in healthy people across ages. Primed by a sample-barcoded 5' primer and a J-beta primer mix, a second PCR proceeded for about 6 to 12 cycles. TCRdb itself ran the 5' RACE reads through MiXCR, one entry per CDR3 protein. The table has about 1.5 million distinct CDR3 sequences, approximately 43% seen once. The specimen sequenced was blood. These receptors were collected from a woman aged 18-35 years in good health.

The CDR3, as DNA: TGCAGCGTTGAAGACAAGGGGAAACCCGACATTCAGTACTTC. Protein sequence: CSVEDKGKPDIQYF. V usage is TRBV29-1 and J usage is TRBJ2-7, with D perhaps TRBD1 (5 bases). The end of the DNA fits TRBJ2-4 better, so the J call may be wrong. Germline CDR1 is SQVTM and CDR2 is ANQGSEA. The CDR3 is 14 amino acids.

The J gene is TRBJ2-1, the V gene TRBV20-1; the match to TRBD1 covers 7 bases. In germline, CDR1 is DFQATT, CDR2 SNEGSKA (reference sequence). CDR3 length: 16 amino acids. V lost 6 bases and J lost 7; bases outside the gene matches: 18. CDR3 residues: CSATPGQPLRVNEQFF. The DNA for the CDR3 is TGCAGTGCAACACCGGGACAGCCACTAAGAGTGAATGAGCAGTTCTTC.

This chain links TRBV6-5 with TRBJ2-2; D might be TRBD2 (7 bases). The CDR3 extends over 12 amino acids. V lost 11 bases to trimming and J lost 6 bases, with 13 bases between them. Germline V gene data show CDR1 as MNHEY and CDR2 as SVGAGI. This chain's CDR3 is CAARGGAGELFF. CDR3 nucleotides: TGTGCCGCACGAGGGGGGGCCGGGGAGCTGTTTTTT.

This rearrangement joins TRBV4-3 to TRBJ2-1; tentatively, D is TRBD1 (5 bases). CDR1 is LGHNA and CDR2 is YSLEER in the germline V gene. The germline V and J ends were trimmed by 1 base and 3 bases, with 10 bases remaining between them. This CDR3 spans 15 amino acids. The CDR3 coding sequence is TGCGCCAGCAGCCAAGGGTCAGGGAACTACAATGAGCAGTTCTTC. It encodes CASSQGSGNYNEQFF.

J is TRBJ2-3 and V is TRBV10-3; D possibly uses TRBD1 or TRBD2 (5 bases each). The CDR3 loop spans 16 amino acids. The germline CDR1 and CDR2 sequences are ENHRY and SYGVKD. V dropped 0 bases and J dropped 1 base, with 11 bases sitting between them. The CDR3 loop is CAISESEGIGTDTQYF. CDR3 DNA: TGTGCCATCAGTGAGTCTGAGGGGATTGGCACAGATACGCAGTATTTT.

The chain uses TRBV6-1 and TRBJ2-5, with D unresolved. V lost 1 base and J lost 11, with 14 bases in between. CDR1 is MNHNS, CDR2 SASEGT, per germline. This CDR3 has 13 residues. CDR3 sequence: CASSEDPNKEQYF. CDR3 in DNA: TGTGCCAGCAGTGAAGACCCGAACAAGGAGCAGTACTTC.

This clonotype has a handful of counts. The chain carries TRBV7-8 and TRBJ2-5; D unresolved. This CDR3 region has 18 residues. CDR1 is SGHVS, CDR2 FQNEAQ, per germline. Trimming pared 0 bases from V and 1 base from J, leaving 18 bases between. CDR3 bases: TGTGCCAGCAGCTTAGCACCACCCGCGAGTTTTACCCAAGAGACCCAGTACTTC. Protein sequence: CASSLAPPASFTQETQYF.

A note on this clonotype: Being one base from a much bigger clone, this may be a read error. The V call is TRBV29-1, the J call TRBJ2-4; 14 bases match TRBD2. This CDR3 is built from 16 residues. Germline CDR1 SQVTM, CDR2 ANQGSEA. Germline trimming cut 3 bases from V and 13 bases from J; bases unmatched to any gene: 14. The CDR3 DNA follows: TGCAGCGTTGAGGGACTAGCGGGAGCTTCGTTGTATGAGCAGTACTTC. Its protein is CSVEGLAGASLYEQYF.

The rearrangement uses TRBV4-3 and TRBJ2-5; 13 nucleotides match TRBD2. CDR1 is LGHNA and CDR2 is YSLEER in the germline V gene. V lost 4 bases and J lost 7; bases outside the gene matches: 6. The CDR3 totals 15 residues. DNA for the CDR3: TGCGCCAGCAGCCGAGGACTAGCGGGGGCTGGGACCCAGTACTTC. It codes for CASSRGLAGAGTQYF.

Concerning this clonotype: A much larger clonotype is one base distant, so this may be a read error. The chain employs TRBV29-1 and TRBJ2-1, with unresolved D. This CDR3 is 11 amino acids long. Trimming removed 4 bases at V and 3 bases at J, with 4 bases between. Germline V gene lookup returns CDR1 SQVTM and CDR2 ANQGSEA. The CDR3 region is CSVVYYNEQFF. DNA of the CDR3: TGCAGCGTTGTTTACTACAATGAGCAGTTCTTC.

This sequence joins TRBV20-1 and TRBJ2-4; possibly TRBD2 for D (5 bases). The DNA end favors TRBJ2-7, so the J call may be wrong. Germline CDR1 and CDR2: DFQATT and SNEGSKA (reference sequence). This CDR3 is 14 amino acids long. The CDR3 DNA follows: TGCAGTGCTAGAACCCTGGTCCTGAGGGACGAGCAGTACTTC. It specifies CSARTLVLRDEQYF.

The V gene is TRBV28, the J gene TRBJ2-3; the D is unclear. V lost 6 bases, J lost 3 bases, and 16 bases lay in between. From germline, CDR1 is MDHEN and CDR2 SYDVKM. The CDR3 contains 15 residues. The CDR3, as DNA: TGTGCCAGCAGCGGCCAAAAGCATTATACAGATACGCAGTATTTT. This sequence encodes CASSGQKHYTDTQYF. Combining the CDR3 with reference TRBV28 and TRBJ2-3 gives the whole variable domain DVKVTQSSRYLVKRTGEKVFLECVQDMDHENMFWYRQDPGLGLRLIYFSYDVKMKEKGDIPEGYSVSREKKERFSLILESASTNQTSMYLCASSGQKHYTDTQYFGPGTRLTVL.

This clonotype was seen a few times. The chain recombines TRBV7-9 with TRBJ2-1, with TRBD2 matching over 10 bases. V lost 5 bases to trimming and J lost 3 bases; unmatched junction nucleotides: 10. The length of the CDR3 is 17 residues. The germline gives CDR1 SEHNR, CDR2 FQNEAQ (reference sequence). CDR3 amino acids: CASSPQAGLANYNEQFF. CDR3 DNA sequence: TGTGCCAGCAGCCCCCAGGCGGGACTAGCGAACTACAATGAGCAGTTCTTC.

V gene TRBV3-1 combines with J gene TRBJ1-1; weak D call: TRBD1 (6 bases). This CDR3 is built from 14 residues. Germline V gene lookup returns CDR1 LGHDT and CDR2 YNNKEL (reference sequence). Trimming removed 4 bases at V and 4 bases at J, with 13 bases between. CDR3 DNA: TGTGCCAGCAGCCCCCGATGGGACACCACTGAAGCTTTCTTT. Amino acids: CASSPRWDTTEAFF.

This clonotype came up a few times. The chain employs TRBV28 and TRBJ1-2, with D possibly matching TRBD1 (5 bases). CDR1 and CDR2 from the germline V gene are MDHEN and SYDVKM. Between the trimmed V and J ends, which lost 6 bases and 8 bases, there was a span of 16 bases. The CDR3 runs 13 residues. The CDR3 coding sequence is TGTGCCAGCAGGCAGACAGTTCCAGGGGGCTACACCTTC. Its protein is CASRQTVPGGYTF.

The chain employs TRBV4-1 and TRBJ1-4, with D maybe TRBD1 (5 bases). The CDR3 runs to 15 residues. Germline loops: CDR1 MGHRA, CDR2 YSYEKL. Trimming cost V 1 base and J 5 bases, with 11 bases left between them. The CDR3 nucleotides are TGCGCCAGCAGCCAAGCTTTCAGGGAAAATGAAAAACTGTTTTTT. Its translation is CASSQAFRENEKLFF.

This clonotype was recorded at least ten times. The rearrangement joins TRBV13 to TRBJ2-1; 8 bases match TRBD2. CDR1 is PRHDT, CDR2 FYEKMQ, per germline (reference sequence). Trimming took 4 bases from V and 8 from J; bases not matched to a gene: 16. This CDR3 is 17 amino acids long. CDR3 region: CASSSPGFSGISDEQFF. DNA of the CDR3: TGTGCCAGCAGCTCCCCTGGTTTTAGCGGGATCTCGGATGAGCAGTTCTTC. Full variable domain (rest looked up from reference TRBV13 and TRBJ2-1): AAGVIQSPRHLIKEKRETATLKCYPIPRHDTVYWYQQGPGQDPQFLISFYEKMQSDKGSIPDRFSAQQFSDYHSELNMSSLELGDSALYFCASSSPGFSGISDEQFFGPGTRLTVL.

The chain couples TRBV12-3 or TRBV12-4 to TRBJ1-2, with TRBD1 matching over 9 bases. With 5 bases clipped from V and 7 bases from J, the junction kept 14 bases outside the gene matches. The CDR3 contains 16 residues. CDR3 sequence: CASSPGQGLRGSGYTF. The DNA for the CDR3 is TGTGCCAGCAGTCCGGGACAGGGTCTTCGAGGATCTGGCTACACCTTC.

CDR3 bases: TGCGCCAGCAGCCAGGGGATTGGGGCAACCTACGAGCAGTACTTC. Translated: CASSQGIGATYEQYF. The rearrangement uses TRBV4-3 and TRBJ2-5; D is perhaps TRBD1 (5 bases). The assigned J gene may be wrong: the sequence end matches TRBJ2-7 better. The CDR3 sequence is 15 residues long. Germline values: CDR1 LGHNA, CDR2 YSLEER.

This clonotype showed up many times. The J gene is TRBJ1-2, the V gene TRBV29-1, with D maybe TRBD1 (6 bases). The CDR3 covers 14 residues. The V and J ends lost 7 bases and 4 bases respectively, with 19 bases between them. Germline V gene lookup returns CDR1 SQVTM and CDR2 ANQGSEA. CDR3: CSATGIGLGYGYTF. The CDR3 bases are TGCAGCGCAACAGGGATTGGGCTCGGCTATGGCTACACCTTC.

V usage is TRBV20-1 and J usage is TRBJ2-1; D is perhaps TRBD1 (6 bases). Looked up from germline, CDR1 is DFQATT and CDR2 is SNEGSKA (reference sequence). This CDR3 has 8 amino acids. The CDR3 here is CSPRGQFF. Here the CDR3 DNA reads TGCAGCCCCAGGGGGCAGTTCTTC.